A selection of T cell receptor beta chains follows, all from one sample in a study of beta chain features in type 1 diabetes. Generated by immunoSEQ multiplex PCR, the TCRdb table keeps only in-frame clones and is missing some. Of hundreds of thousands of clones listed, more than 13% are singletons. Specimen: naive CD4+ T cells from blood. Source of these receptors: a man aged 18 to 35 with type 1 diabetes. Each CDR3 is given with its conserved first and last residue. The D gene is left open where the match is weak. Only part of the rows carry a size: once, few, many, or a class if the clone is expanded.

D	size	V	J	CDR3	DNA
-	few	TRBV27	TRBJ2-1	CASSLERRGDGEQFF	TGTGCCAGCAGTTTAGAGCGCAGGGGGGACGGTGAGCAGTTCTTC
-	-	TRBV7-9	TRBJ2-7	CASSLVDLEQYF	TGTGCCAGCAGCTTAGTTGACCTGGAGCAGTACTTC
-	few	TRBV28	TRBJ1-5	CASSDRNQPQHF	TGTGCCAGCTCGGACAGAAATCAGCCCCAGCATTTT
TRBD1	few	TRBV29-1	TRBJ1-5	CSVETGDYQPQHF	TGCAGCGTTGAAACAGGGGACTATCAGCCCCAGCATTTT
-	-	TRBV7-3	TRBJ2-5	CASSLTASSGRETQYF	TGTGCCAGCAGCTTAACGGCTAGCTCAGGGCGGGAGACCCAGTACTTC
TRBD2	few	TRBV6-5	TRBJ2-7	CASSILAGRNEQYF	TGTGCCAGCAGTATTCTAGCGGGACGGAACGAGCAGTACTTC
-	few	TRBV28	TRBJ1-5	CASSLDGGRQPQHF	TGTGCCAGCAGTCTCGATGGCGGCCGGCAGCCCCAGCATTTT
-	many	TRBV2	TRBJ2-4	CASGSQNIQYF	TGTGCCAGCGGATCCCAAAACATTCAGTACTTC
-	few	TRBV18	TRBJ2-6	CASSPMEGPGANVLTF	TGTGCCAGCTCCCCCATGGAAGGGCCTGGGGCCAACGTCCTGACTTTC
-	-	TRBV7-7	TRBJ1-1	CAAKRISVNTEAFF	TGTGCCGCGAAGAGGATTTCAGTGAACACTGAAGCTTTCTTT
TRBD2	few	TRBV19	TRBJ2-1	CASSIWSSGRFNEQFF	TGTGCCAGTAGTATCTGGTCTAGCGGGAGATTTAATGAGCAGTTCTTC
TRBD1	few	TRBV6-6	TRBJ1-1	CASSYGTGEGAFF	TGTGCCAGCAGTTACGGGACAGGAGAAGGAGCTTTCTTT
-	-	TRBV9	TRBJ1-1	CASSVVPNTEAFF	TGTGCCAGCAGCGTAGTACCTAACACTGAAGCTTTCTTT
-	-	TRBV2	TRBJ2-7	CASSHFEAARWSSYEQYF	TGTGCCAGCAGCCATTTTGAGGCAGCCCGATGGAGCTCCTACGAGCAGTACTTC
TRBD2	few	TRBV9	TRBJ2-3	CASSVAGLAGVHF	TGTGCCAGCAGCGTAGCGGGACTAGCGGGAGTTCATTTT
TRBD1	-	TRBV5-1	TRBJ1-4	CASSFGQATNEKLFF	TGCGCCAGCAGCTTCGGACAGGCAACTAATGAAAAACTGTTTTTT
-	-	TRBV7-9	TRBJ1-5	CASSLGVGRTNQPQHF	TGTGCCAGCAGCCTCGGTGTTGGCAGGACAAATCAGCCCCAGCATTTT
-	-	TRBV20-1	TRBJ2-7	CSAPGYYEQYF	TGCAGTGCCCCCGGGTACTACGAGCAGTACTTC
TRBD1	-	TRBV15	TRBJ1-4	CATSRDRSRGLTNEKLFF	TGTGCCACCAGCAGAGATCGAAGCAGGGGGCTAACTAATGAAAAACTGTTTTTT
-	few	TRBV9	TRBJ2-3	CASSILSTDTQYF	TGTGCCAGCAGCATCCTTAGCACAGATACGCAGTATTTT
TRBD1	-	TRBV6-5	TRBJ2-2	CASSYGTGAGELFF	TGTGCCAGCAGTTACGGGACAGGGGCCGGGGAGCTGTTTTTT
TRBD2	-	TRBV27	TRBJ2-1	CASSRSGGAPNEQFF	TGTGCCAGCAGCCGTAGCGGGGGGGCACCCAATGAGCAGTTCTTC
TRBD1	-	TRBV29-1	TRBJ1-2	CSVAVTGGDYGYTF	TGCAGCGTTGCGGTTACAGGGGGAGACTATGGCTACACCTTC
-	few	TRBV6-1	TRBJ2-5	CASSAGGGETQYF	TGTGCCAGCAGTGCAGGGGGGGGAGAGACCCAGTACTTC
-	few	TRBV5-1	TRBJ2-5	CASSLGSGVPETQYF	TGCGCCAGCAGCTTAGGATCTGGAGTTCCAGAGACCCAGTACTTC
TRBD1	few	TRBV30	TRBJ1-4	CAWSTGQGQNEKLFF	TGTGCCTGGAGTACGGGACAGGGTCAGAATGAAAAACTGTTTTTT
TRBD2	few	TRBV12-5	TRBJ2-1	CASGFNSGSSYNEQFF	TGTGCTAGTGGTTTCAATAGCGGGAGCTCCTACAATGAGCAGTTCTTC
TRBD1	-	TRBV4-3	TRBJ1-1	CASLLDRGWDTEAFF	TGCGCCAGCCTACTGGACAGGGGATGGGACACTGAAGCTTTCTTT
-	-	TRBV29-1	TRBJ2-2	CSVVGIRGRELFF	TGCAGCGTTGTCGGCATACGGGGGAGGGAGCTGTTTTTT
TRBD1	few	TRBV4-3	TRBJ1-4	CASSPSGQGDEKLFF	TGCGCCAGCAGCCCGTCGGGACAGGGGGATGAAAAACTGTTTTTT
TRBD1	-	TRBV7-2	TRBJ2-7	CASIPGQGSYEQYF	TGTGCCAGCATCCCGGGACAGGGCTCCTACGAGCAGTACTTC
-	few	TRBV10-3	TRBJ2-7	CAISVPIGATHEQYF	TGTGCCATCAGTGTTCCTATCGGGGCCACGCACGAGCAGTACTTC
-	few	TRBV18	TRBJ2-1	CASSSLRSRGGNEQFF	TGTGCCAGCTCATCATTACGGTCACGAGGGGGGAATGAGCAGTTCTTC
TRBD1	few	TRBV30	TRBJ1-2	CAWRPDRARGYGYTF	TGTGCCTGGCGGCCCGACAGGGCGCGGGGCTATGGCTACACCTTC
-	-	TRBV7-2	TRBJ1-5	CASSFSTPEPQHF	TGTGCCAGCAGCTTTAGCACCCCTGAGCCCCAGCATTTT
TRBD2	few	TRBV7-9	TRBJ2-5	CASSLEGGETQYF	TGTGCCAGCAGCTTAGAGGGAGGGGAGACCCAGTACTTC
-	few	TRBV7-9	TRBJ1-1	CASSLGGAVFF	TGTGCCAGCAGCTTAGGGGGGGCCGTTTTCTTT
TRBD2	-	TRBV19	TRBJ2-3	CASSGATSGATDTQYF	TGTGCCAGTAGTGGGGCAACTAGCGGGGCCACAGATACGCAGTATTTT
-	-	TRBV5-8	TRBJ1-5	CASATLVSQPQHF	TGTGCCAGCGCTACATTGGTGAGTCAGCCCCAGCATTTT
TRBD1	-	TRBV18	TRBJ1-2	CASSQSVGTGYYGYTF	TGTGCCAGCTCACAATCCGTTGGGACAGGATACTATGGCTACACCTTC
TRBD2	-	TRBV30	TRBJ2-3	CACLIAGEFPTQYF	TGTGCCTGTCTTATAGCGGGGGAGTTCCCTACGCAGTATTTT
-	few	TRBV6-5	TRBJ2-1	CASMSGANNEQFF	TGTGCCAGCATGAGCGGAGCCAACAATGAGCAGTTCTTC
TRBD1	few	TRBV7-9	TRBJ1-1	CASSQQGPNTEAFF	TGTGCCAGCAGCCAACAGGGGCCTAACACTGAAGCTTTCTTT
TRBD2	-	TRBV7-9	TRBJ2-7	CASSLMRTSNEQYF	TGTGCCAGCAGCTTAATGAGGACTAGCAATGAGCAGTACTTC
-	-	TRBV7-2	TRBJ2-1	CASGESYNEQFF	TGTGCCAGCGGAGAATCCTACAATGAGCAGTTCTTC
-	few	TRBV20-1	TRBJ2-1	CSALKGNEQFF	TGCAGTGCCCTCAAGGGGAATGAGCAGTTCTTC
-	few	TRBV30	TRBJ2-1	CAWSVQGLVDEQFF	TGTGCCTGGAGTGTACAAGGCCTAGTCGATGAGCAGTTCTTC
-	-	TRBV7-9	TRBJ2-5	CASSLPLWEGKTQYF	TGTGCCAGCAGCTTACCCCTTTGGGAAGGAAAGACCCAGTACTTC
TRBD2	-	TRBV14	TRBJ2-7	CASSQHPGGPYEQYF	TGTGCCAGCAGCCAGCACCCGGGAGGGCCCTACGAGCAGTACTTC
-	few	TRBV7-2	TRBJ2-5	CASSPSGLQTQYF	TGTGCCAGCAGCCCGTCGGGTCTTCAGACCCAGTACTTC
-	-	TRBV28	TRBJ2-1	CASFHRHNEQFF	TGTGCCAGTTTTCACCGACACAATGAGCAGTTCTTC
TRBD2	-	TRBV29-1	TRBJ2-5	CSVLAGAETQYF	TGCAGCGTCCTAGCGGGAGCAGAGACCCAGTACTTC
-	-	TRBV18	TRBJ1-1	CASSPRTMGTEAFF	TGTGCCAGCTCACCGAGGACAATGGGGACTGAAGCTTTCTTT
TRBD1	-	TRBV5-6	TRBJ1-5	CASSHQGDRQPQHF	TGTGCCAGCAGCCATCAGGGGGACCGTCAGCCCCAGCATTTT
TRBD1	few	TRBV28	TRBJ1-6	CASSLLTGDEFSPLHF	TGTGCCAGCAGTTTACTGACAGGGGATGAATTTTCACCCCTCCACTTT